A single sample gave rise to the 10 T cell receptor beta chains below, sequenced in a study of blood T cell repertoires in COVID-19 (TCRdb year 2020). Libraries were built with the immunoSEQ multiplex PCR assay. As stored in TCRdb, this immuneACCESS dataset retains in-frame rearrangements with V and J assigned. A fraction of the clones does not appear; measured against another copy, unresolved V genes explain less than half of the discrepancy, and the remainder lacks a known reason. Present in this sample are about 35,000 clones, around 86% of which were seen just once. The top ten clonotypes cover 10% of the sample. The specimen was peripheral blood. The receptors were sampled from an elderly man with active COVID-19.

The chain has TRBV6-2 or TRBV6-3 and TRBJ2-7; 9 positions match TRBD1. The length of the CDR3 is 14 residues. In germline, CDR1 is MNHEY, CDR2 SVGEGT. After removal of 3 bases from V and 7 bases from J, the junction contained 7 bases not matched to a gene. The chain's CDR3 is CASSYRGQGGEQYF. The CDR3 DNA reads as TGTGCCAGCAGTTATCGGGGACAGGGTGGAGAGCAGTACTTC.

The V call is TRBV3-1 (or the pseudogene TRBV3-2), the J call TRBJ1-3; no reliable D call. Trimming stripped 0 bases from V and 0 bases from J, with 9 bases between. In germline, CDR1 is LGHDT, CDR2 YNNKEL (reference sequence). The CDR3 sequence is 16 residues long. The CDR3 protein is CASSQDPESSGNTIYF. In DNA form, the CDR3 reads TGTGCCAGCAGCCAAGATCCCGAGAGCTCTGGAAACACCATATATTTT.

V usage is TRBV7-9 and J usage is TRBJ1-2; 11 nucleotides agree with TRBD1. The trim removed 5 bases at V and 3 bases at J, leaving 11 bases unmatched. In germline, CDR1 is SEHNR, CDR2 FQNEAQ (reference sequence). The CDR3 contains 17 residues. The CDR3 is CASSPKPGQGVYYGYTF. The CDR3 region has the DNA TGTGCCAGCAGCCCGAAACCGGGACAGGGGGTTTACTATGGCTACACCTTC.

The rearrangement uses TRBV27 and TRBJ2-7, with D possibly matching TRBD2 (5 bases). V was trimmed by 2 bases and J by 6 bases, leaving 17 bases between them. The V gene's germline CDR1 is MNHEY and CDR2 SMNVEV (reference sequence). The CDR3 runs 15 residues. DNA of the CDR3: TGTGCCAGCAGTTTAAGCAGCGGCTCCACCGGCGAGCAGTACTTC. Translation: CASSLSSGSTGEQYF.

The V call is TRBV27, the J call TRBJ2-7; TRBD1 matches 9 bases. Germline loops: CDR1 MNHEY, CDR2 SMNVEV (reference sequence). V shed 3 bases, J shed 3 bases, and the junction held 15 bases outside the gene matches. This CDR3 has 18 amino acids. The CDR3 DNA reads TGTGCCAGCAGTTTTCGGACAGGGGCGCTGGGGGACGGCTACGAGCAGTACTTC. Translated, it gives CASSFRTGALGDGYEQYF.

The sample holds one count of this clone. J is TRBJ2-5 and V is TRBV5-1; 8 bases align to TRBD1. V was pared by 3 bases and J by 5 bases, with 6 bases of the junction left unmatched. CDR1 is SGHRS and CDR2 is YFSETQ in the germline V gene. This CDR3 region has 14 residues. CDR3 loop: CASSYGQGLETQYF. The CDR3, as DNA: TGCGCCAGCAGCTATGGACAGGGCCTGGAGACCCAGTACTTC.

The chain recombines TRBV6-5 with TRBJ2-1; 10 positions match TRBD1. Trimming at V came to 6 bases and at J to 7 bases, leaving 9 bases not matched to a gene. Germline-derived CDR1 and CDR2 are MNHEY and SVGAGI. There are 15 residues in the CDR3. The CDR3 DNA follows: TGTGCCAGCAGCCCCGGACAGGGGGTATCAAATGAGCAGTTCTTC. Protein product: CASSPGQGVSNEQFF.

DNA of the CDR3: TGTGCCACCAGTGTAGGCGGGAGCACAGATACGCAGTATTTT. It encodes CATSVGGSTDTQYF. V gene TRBV24-1 combines with J gene TRBJ2-3, with D tentatively TRBD2 (5 bases). The germline V and J ends were trimmed by 5 bases and 0 bases, with 8 bases remaining between them. This CDR3 region has 14 residues. CDR1 is KGHDR and CDR2 is SFDVKD in the germline V gene.

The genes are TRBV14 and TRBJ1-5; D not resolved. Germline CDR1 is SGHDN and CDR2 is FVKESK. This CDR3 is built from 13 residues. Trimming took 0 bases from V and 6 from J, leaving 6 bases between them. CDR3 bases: TGTGCCAGCAGCCAAGATCTTAGTCAGCCCCAGCATTTT. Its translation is CASSQDLSQPQHF. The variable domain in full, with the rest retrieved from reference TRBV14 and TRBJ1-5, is EAGVTQFPSHSVIEKGQTVTLRCDPISGHDNLYWYRRVMGKEIKFLLHFVKESKQDESGMPNNRFLAERTGGTYSTLKVQPAELEDSGVYFCASSQDLSQPQHFGDGTRLSIL.

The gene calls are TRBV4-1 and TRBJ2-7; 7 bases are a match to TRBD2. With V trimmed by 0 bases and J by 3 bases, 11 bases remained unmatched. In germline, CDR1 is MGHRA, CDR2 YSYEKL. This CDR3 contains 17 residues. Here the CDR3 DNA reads TGCGCCAGCAGCCAAGATGTGGGCGGGAGCTTTGGCTACGAGCAGTACTTC. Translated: CASSQDVGGSFGYEQYF.